In this sample, the clone carrying this T cell receptor beta chain turned up once. This record comes from a study of T cell responses to AZD1222 COVID-19 vaccine. This table comes from immunoSEQ multiplex PCR, and its TCRdb copy is limited to in-frame clones, with some not included. Here the sample spans 130,000 to 150,000 clones, approximately 88% being singletons. Germline-derived CDR1 and CDR2 are SEHNR and FQNEAQ (reference sequence). The trim removed 2 bases at V and 4 bases at J, leaving 8 bases unmatched. The CDR3 consists of 16 residues. The sequence was obtained from an adult in good health. The material sequenced was peripheral blood, taken on day 0 of AZD1222 vaccination. The V call is TRBV7-9, the J call TRBJ2-3; 8 nucleotides match TRBD2. The CDR3 loop reads CASSLSSGTRADTQYF. The DNA for the CDR3 is TGTGCCAGCAGCTTAAGTAGCGGGACAAGGGCAGATACGCAGTATTTT.